The 5 T cell receptor beta chains in this list originate from one sample, sequenced in a study of blood T cell repertoires in COVID-19. Assay used: immunoSEQ multiplex PCR; TCRdb lists only in-frame clones, some missing. Of about 71,000 clones listed, 86% are singletons. What was sequenced was peripheral blood. All receptors derive from a man under 40 with acute or convalescent COVID-19.

This sequence joins TRBV3-1 (or the pseudogene TRBV3-2) and TRBJ1-1; tentative D call: TRBD1 (6 bases). V gave up 4 bases and J gave up 10 bases, with 13 bases separating them. The germline gives CDR1 LGHDT, CDR2 YNNKEL (reference sequence). The CDR3 loop spans 12 amino acids. CDR3 nucleotide sequence: TGTGCCAGCAGCCCAGGGGTTTCTGGAGCTTTCTTT. Its translation is CASSPGVSGAFF.

In its sample, this clone was seen a few times. One end of the junction fails to match germline, which may point to a read error. This chain links TRBV7-7 with TRBJ2-7; D is uncertain. In germline, CDR1 is SSHAT, CDR2 FNYEAQ (reference sequence). The CDR3 extends over 13 amino acids. CDR3 sequence: CASSASGEYEQYF. Written as DNA, the CDR3 is TGTGCTAGCAGCGCGTCCGGAGAGTACGAGCAGTACTTC.

The V call is TRBV9, the J call TRBJ1-3; D call uncertain. This CDR3 contains 13 residues. The V end lost 3 bases, the J end lost 4 bases, and 8 bases lay between the germline ends. CDR1 and CDR2 from the germline V gene are SGDLS and YYNGEE. CDR3 DNA sequence: TGTGCCAGCAGCGCCGTAGAAGGAAACACCATATATTTT. Translated, it gives CASSAVEGNTIYF.

The chain combines TRBV6-5 with TRBJ1-3, with D perhaps TRBD1 (6 bases). Between the trimmed V and J ends, which lost 5 bases and 1 base, there was a span of 12 bases. CDR3 size: 15 residues. CDR1 is MNHEY and CDR2 is SVGAGI in the germline V gene. The CDR3, as DNA: TGTGCCAGCAGTAGAAGGGGGACGTCTGGAAACACCATATATTTT. Protein sequence: CASSRRGTSGNTIYF.

The chain employs TRBV5-5 and TRBJ1-5; 9 bases map to TRBD1. CDR1 is SGHKS, CDR2 YYEKEE, per germline (reference sequence). The trim removed 1 base at V and 6 bases at J, leaving 8 bases unmatched. The CDR3 has 16 amino acids. The CDR3 sequence is CASSLITGGAGQPQHF. The CDR3 nucleotides are TGTGCCAGCAGCTTGATTACAGGGGGCGCGGGTCAGCCCCAGCATTTT.